In this sample, the clone carrying this TCR beta chain turned up a few times. The data were taken from a study of blood T cells in healthy people across ages. The germline CDR1 and CDR2 sequences are SGHDT and YYEEEE. V was pared by 0 bases and J by 7 bases, with 11 bases between. The CDR3 runs 13 residues. The use of a sample-barcoded 5' primer and a J-beta primer mix characterized a second PCR of roughly 6 to 11 cycles. Each cDNA was tagged by a template-switch adaptor containing 12 random nucleotides. TCRdb reanalysed the 5' RACE reads using MiXCR and keeps one entry per CDR3 protein. The sample carries roughly 1,000,000 distinct CDR3 sequences, 20% to 25% recorded once. This sample was shared with a second study, whose subject was T cells of mothers and their children.

The V call is TRBV5-6, the J call TRBJ2-7; D remains unclear. This receptor was identified in a girl aged 2 to 9 in good health. The sequencing sample was made of blood. The CDR3 bases are TGTGCCAGCAGCTTGGGGGCCATGGGGGAGCAGTACTTC. It yields the protein CASSLGAMGEQYF.